This TCR beta chain was observed in a study of STAT5B mutations in CD4+ large granular lymphocyte leukemia. Sequenced by immunoSEQ multiplex PCR; TCRdb stores in-frame clones only, minus some. The sample has 30,000 to 35,000 clones, roughly 88% seen once. Findings and caveats of the study: Patient CD4-sorted repertoires looked more clonal than healthy CD4+ repertoires, even without putative leukemic clones. 8/27 top patient clones versus 2/35 control clones were TRBV06-family. No patients shared main leukemic clonotypes, though less than 30% appeared at low frequency elsewhere.

CDR3 length: 14 residues. Germline V gene sequence: CDR1 SGHVS, CDR2 FNYEAQ. The V segment lost 5 bases and the J segment 6 bases; nucleotides outside the gene matches: 5. On this clone itself: The antigen remains unidentified.

This TCR was recovered from a human donor in good health. Sequenced sample: CD4+ T cells from blood buffy coats. The chain recombines TRBV7-6 with TRBJ1-2; 11 positions match TRBD1. The CDR3: CASSKDRGRNGYTF. The CDR3 coding sequence is TGTGCCAGCAGCAAGGACAGGGGGCGGAATGGCTACACCTTC.